Detailed here is one TCR beta chain. Its antigen is unknown. The repertoire was sequenced with immunoSEQ multiplex PCR; TCRdb's copy has only in-frame clones and lacks some. The sample holds approximately 90,000 clones, over 75% seen once. The data derive from a study of T cell responses to AZD1222 COVID-19 vaccine. Study-level findings and limits: The sample set comprised mostly white British donors with more females, and clonal diversity was possibly underestimated. Every sample of the repertoires postdated the peak T cell response. Close to half of spike-specific TCRs reportedly recognize unmutated variant regions.

The junction had 9 bases not matched to a gene; V was cut back by 6 bases and J by 7 bases. The CDR3 covers 12 residues. Germline loops: CDR1 SQVTM, CDR2 ANQGSEA. The specimen was peripheral blood, collected on day 0 of AZD1222 vaccination. V usage is TRBV29-1 and J usage is TRBJ2-7; 7 bases are shared with TRBD2. The sequence derives from an adult in good health. The CDR3 nucleotides are TGCAGCGTCAGGACTAGAACAGAGGAGCAGTACTTC. Translation: CSVRTRTEEQYF.